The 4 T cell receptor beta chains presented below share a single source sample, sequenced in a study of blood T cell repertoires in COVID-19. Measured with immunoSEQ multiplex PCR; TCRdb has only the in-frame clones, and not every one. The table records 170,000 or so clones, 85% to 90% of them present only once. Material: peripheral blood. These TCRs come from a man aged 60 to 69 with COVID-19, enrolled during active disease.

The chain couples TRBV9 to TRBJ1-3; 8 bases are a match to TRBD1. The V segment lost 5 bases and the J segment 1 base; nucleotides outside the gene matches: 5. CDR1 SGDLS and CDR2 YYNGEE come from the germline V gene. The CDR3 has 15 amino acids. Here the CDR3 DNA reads TGTGCCAGCAGTCCTACAGGGGGATCTGGAAACACCATATATTTT. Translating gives CASSPTGGSGNTIYF.

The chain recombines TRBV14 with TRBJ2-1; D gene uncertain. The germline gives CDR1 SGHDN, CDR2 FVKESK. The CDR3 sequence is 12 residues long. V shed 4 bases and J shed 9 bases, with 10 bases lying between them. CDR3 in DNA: TGTGCCAGCAGCCTCTTTCTCGGTGAGCAGTTCTTC. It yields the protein CASSLFLGEQFF.

The CDR3 reads CASSVTVYTGELFF. CDR3 sequence (DNA): TGTGCCAGCAGCGTCACAGTATACACCGGGGAGCTGTTTTTT. The chain recombines TRBV9 with TRBJ2-2; D is ambiguous. This CDR3 has 14 amino acids. V was pared by 2 bases and J by 3 bases, with 8 bases between. CDR1 and CDR2 (germline): SGDLS, YYNGEE.

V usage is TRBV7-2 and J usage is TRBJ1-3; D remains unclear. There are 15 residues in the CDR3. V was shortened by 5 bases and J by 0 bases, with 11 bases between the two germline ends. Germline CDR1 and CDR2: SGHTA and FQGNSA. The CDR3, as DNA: TGTGCCAGCAGCGCGTACTTGAGCTCTGGAAACACCATATATTTT. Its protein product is CASSAYLSSGNTIYF.